A single sample gave rise to the 25 T cell receptor beta chains below, sequenced in a study of cytomegalovirus exposure and HLA in healthy donors. Primers included in the PCR were 60 Vbeta and 13 Jbeta primers. The protocol was immunoSEQ multiplex PCR, while the TCRdb copy is restricted to in-frame clones and leaves out a portion. The sample holds about 120,000 clones, about 80% seen once. Sequencing was done on a sample of PBMCs. The source is a human donor in good health.

V is TRBV2 and J is TRBJ2-3; 12 bases fit TRBD2. V lost 5 bases to trimming and J lost 6 bases; unmatched junction nucleotides: 6. The germline V gene has CDR1 SNHLY and CDR2 FYNNEI. The CDR3 contains 15 residues. The DNA for the CDR3 is TGTGCCAGCAGTCCTAGCGGGGGGGACGGGGATACGCAGTATTTT. Encoded protein: CASSPSGGDGDTQYF.

The rearrangement uses TRBV7-9 and TRBJ2-2; 7 nucleotides line up with TRBD2. CDR3 length: 16 amino acids. The germline gives CDR1 SEHNR, CDR2 FQNEAQ (reference sequence). Trimming took 4 bases from V and 4 from J; bases not matched to a gene: 9. CDR3 residues: CASSYTGGRGTGELFF. The CDR3, as DNA: TGTGCCAGCAGCTATACGGGGGGAAGGGGCACCGGGGAGCTGTTTTTT.

This chain joins TRBV7-2 and TRBJ1-4, with 7 bases that match TRBD1. Trimming took 1 base from V and 8 from J; bases not matched to a gene: 10. The CDR3 is made up of 16 amino acids. Germline V gene sequence: CDR1 SGHTA, CDR2 FQGNSA. The DNA for the CDR3 is TGTGCCAGCAGCTTAGGATTGGCGACAGGGCGGGAAAAACTGTTTTTT. Protein sequence: CASSLGLATGREKLFF.

The V gene is TRBV7-9, the J gene TRBJ2-6, with D perhaps matching TRBD1 (6 bases). Germline V gene data show CDR1 as SEHNR and CDR2 as FQNEAQ (reference sequence). The CDR3 sequence is 17 residues long. Trimming stripped 5 bases from V and 2 bases from J, with 16 bases between. The CDR3 protein is CASSNRALGTGANVLTF. The CDR3 region has the DNA TGTGCCAGCAGCAACAGGGCTTTGGGGACTGGGGCCAACGTCCTGACTTTC.

The chain links TRBV11-2 to TRBJ1-5, with D perhaps matching TRBD1 (5 bases). The CDR3 is made up of 14 amino acids. Germline V gene data show CDR1 as SGHAT and CDR2 as FQNNGV. Trimming took 1 base from V and 5 from J, leaving 9 bases between them. The chain's CDR3 is CASSLATGHQPQHF. CDR3 DNA sequence: TGTGCCAGCAGCTTAGCTACAGGACATCAGCCCCAGCATTTT.

The V gene is TRBV7-8, the J gene TRBJ1-4, with a tentative D call TRBD1 (6 bases). This CDR3 contains 19 residues. Trimming left V 4 bases short and J 11 bases short, with 32 bases between. Germline CDR1 and CDR2: SGHVS and FQNEAQ. In DNA form, the CDR3 reads TGTGCCAGCAGCTCATTGGGGGCAGGCGCTGCGGGCGCTTCCCGTAAACTGTTTTTT. Translated, it gives CASSSLGAGAAGASRKLFF.

The CDR3 DNA is TGTGCCAGCAGACAACAGGGTTTCACTAATGAAAAACTGTTTTTT. This gives the protein CASRQQGFTNEKLFF. The chain combines TRBV2 with TRBJ1-4; TRBD1 might be the D (6 bases). CDR1 is SNHLY, CDR2 FYNNEI, per germline. V lost 6 bases and J 2 bases, leaving 13 bases between the germline ends. The CDR3 spans 15 residues.

V usage is TRBV6-1 and J usage is TRBJ2-3; 7 nucleotides align to TRBD2. Germline assignment: CDR1 MNHNS and CDR2 SASEGT. V lost 7 bases and J lost 1; bases outside the gene matches: 8. This CDR3 is built from 15 residues. CDR3 bases: TGTGCCAGCATTATGACTAGCTTTGGCACAGATACGCAGTATTTT. Encoded protein: CASIMTSFGTDTQYF.

V gene TRBV6-1 combines with J gene TRBJ1-1, with D perhaps matching TRBD1 (5 bases). Trimming took 9 bases from V and 6 from J, leaving 17 bases between them. The CDR3 extends over 13 amino acids. Germline CDR1 reads MNHNS; CDR2 reads SASEGT. The CDR3 DNA reads TGTGCCAGTAGATCAGGGAATGGGCCTGAAGCTTTCTTT. Amino acids: CASRSGNGPEAFF.

The chain combines TRBV6-5 with TRBJ2-3, with D unresolved. Germline V CDR1 and CDR2: MNHEY, SVGAGI. The CDR3 has 15 residues. V was shortened by 5 bases and J by 0 bases, with 12 bases between the two germline ends. For the CDR3, the DNA is TGTGCCAGCAGTCCCCTACGACTTAGCACAGATACGCAGTATTTT. Residues: CASSPLRLSTDTQYF.

V usage is TRBV6-6 and J usage is TRBJ1-2, with D perhaps TRBD1 (6 bases). CDR1 MNHNY and CDR2 SVGAGI come from the germline V gene (reference sequence). The ends were cut back, 0 bases at V and 8 bases at J, with 16 bases in the middle. This CDR3 is built from 15 residues. CDR3 amino acids: CASSYSMNGGRGYTF. The CDR3 coding sequence is TGTGCCAGCAGTTACTCGATGAATGGGGGCAGAGGCTACACCTTC.

The gene calls are TRBV20-1 and TRBJ2-5; D is unclear. The germline V gene encodes CDR1 DFQATT and CDR2 SNEGSKA (reference sequence). This CDR3 is built from 10 residues. The V end lost 1 base, the J end lost 8 bases, and 5 bases lay between the germline ends. The CDR3 protein is CSARAPTQYF. The CDR3, as DNA: TGCAGTGCTAGAGCTCCTACCCAGTACTTC.

This clone is a singleton in its sample. The chain is built from TRBV7-9 and TRBJ1-2, with 10 bases lining up with TRBD1. Trimming removed 3 bases from V and 2 bases from J; junction bases left unmatched: 3. Looked up from germline, CDR1 is SEHNR and CDR2 is FQNEAQ (reference sequence). The CDR3 has 15 amino acids. The CDR3 DNA sequence: TGTGCCAGCAGCTTTCCGGGACAGGGGAACTATGGCTACACCTTC. It is translated as CASSFPGQGNYGYTF.

The V call is TRBV30, the J call TRBJ2-1, with 8 nucleotides matching TRBD2. Looked up from germline, CDR1 is GTSNPN and CDR2 is SVGIG (reference sequence). With V trimmed by 5 bases and J by 4 bases, 7 bases remained unmatched. The CDR3 loop spans 14 amino acids. The DNA of the CDR3 is TGTGCCTGGGCCAGCGGGGGCCTTTACAATGAGCAGTTCTTC. This sequence encodes CAWASGGLYNEQFF. Supplemented by reference TRBV30 and TRBJ2-1, the full variable domain reads SQTIHQWPATLVQPVGSPLSLECTVEGTSNPNLYWYRQAAGRGLQLLFYSVGIGQISSEVPQNLSASRPQDRQFILSSKKLLLSDSGFYLCAWASGGLYNEQFFGPGTRLTVL.

V usage is TRBV5-4 and J usage is TRBJ2-1; 7 bases are shared with TRBD2. In germline, CDR1 is SGHNT, CDR2 YYREEE (reference sequence). The CDR3 is made up of 16 amino acids. J was trimmed by 6 bases and V by 3 bases; bases with no gene match: 12. The CDR3 is CASSSLTSLTRNEQFF. The CDR3, as DNA: TGTGCCAGCAGCTCCCTGACTAGCCTGACACGCAATGAGCAGTTCTTC.

The V and J genes are TRBV7-9 and TRBJ1-5, with a tentative D call TRBD1 (6 bases). CDR1 and CDR2 from the germline V gene are SEHNR and FQNEAQ (reference sequence). The CDR3 is 13 residues long. V lost 10 bases to trimming and J lost 6 bases, with 16 bases between them. The CDR3 sequence: CATGEGGVQPQHF. The CDR3 bases are TGTGCCACCGGGGAGGGGGGTGTTCAGCCCCAGCATTTT.

This chain links TRBV5-1 with TRBJ2-7, with 9 positions matching TRBD2. V was clipped by 0 bases and J by 3 bases; unmatched bases: 7. The germline gives CDR1 SGHRS, CDR2 YFSETQ. This CDR3 has 16 amino acids. CDR3 loop: CASSLGLREGHYEQYF. CDR3 nucleotides: TGCGCCAGCAGCTTGGGTCTGCGGGAGGGCCACTACGAGCAGTACTTC.

This sequence joins TRBV7-6 and TRBJ2-5, with TRBD1 matching 9 bases. This CDR3 spans 14 amino acids. V was pared by 3 bases and J by 9 bases, with 8 bases of the junction left unmatched. Germline V gene lookup returns CDR1 SGHVS and CDR2 FNYEAQ. The CDR3 DNA is TGTGCCAGCAGCTTGGAGGGACAGGGATTGTCCCAGTACTTC. Encoded protein: CASSLEGQGLSQYF.

V is TRBV27 and J is TRBJ1-2; possibly TRBD1 for D (5 bases). V was cut by 8 bases and J by 1 base, with 8 bases left in between. Germline CDR1 MNHEY, CDR2 SMNVEV (reference sequence). The CDR3 has 12 amino acids. CDR3 sequence: CASGRGNYGYTF. CDR3 coding DNA: TGTGCCAGCGGGAGGGGTAACTATGGCTACACCTTC.

V is TRBV5-1 and J is TRBJ2-3; D perhaps matches TRBD1 (9 bases). Germline CDR1 reads SGHRS; CDR2 reads YFSETQ. The V gene lost 4 bases and the J gene lost 8 bases, with 20 bases spanning the gap. The CDR3 runs to 15 residues. The CDR3 DNA reads as TGCGCCAGCAGCCCCCGGGACAGGGCGGGGGGTACGCAGTATTTT. Encoded protein: CASSPRDRAGGTQYF. The full variable domain, with the rest looked up from reference TRBV5-1 and TRBJ2-3, is KAGVTQTPRYLIKTRGQQVTLSCSPISGHRSVSWYQQTPGQGLQFLFEYFSETQRNKGNFPGRFSGRQFSNSRSEMNVSTLELGDSALYLCASSPRDRAGGTQYFGPGTRLTVL.

This rearrangement joins TRBV7-9 to TRBJ1-5; D gene ambiguous. V dropped 6 bases and J dropped 4 bases, with 13 bases sitting between them. CDR1 is SEHNR, CDR2 FQNEAQ, per germline (reference sequence). The CDR3 loop spans 14 amino acids. The CDR3 loop is CASSKYGDNQPQHF. As DNA, the CDR3 is TGTGCCAGCAGTAAATACGGGGATAATCAGCCCCAGCATTTT.

This clone has only one observation. The genes are TRBV6-6 and TRBJ1-4; 7 bases line up with TRBD1. This CDR3 region has 16 residues. Germline lookup yields CDR1 MNHNY and CDR2 SVGAGI (reference sequence). The trim removed 6 bases at V and 4 bases at J, leaving 11 bases unmatched. CDR3 coding DNA: TGTGCCAGCAGCCCGGGTTCGGGACAGCTTAATGAAAAACTGTTTTTT. Translated, it gives CASSPGSGQLNEKLFF.

This chain joins TRBV9 and TRBJ1-3, with a weak D call TRBD1 (5 bases). Germline-derived CDR1 and CDR2 are SGDLS and YYNGEE. CDR3 size: 16 residues. Between the trimmed V and J ends, which lost 0 bases and 0 bases, there was a span of 10 bases. The DNA of the CDR3 is TGTGCCAGCAGCGTAGGACAGCCACTCTCTGGAAACACCATATATTTT. Translation: CASSVGQPLSGNTIYF.

This sequence joins TRBV30 and TRBJ2-1; TRBD1 agrees at 7 bases. Germline V CDR1 and CDR2: GTSNPN, SVGIG (reference sequence). The junction had 3 bases not matched to a gene; V was cut back by 4 bases and J by 6 bases. The CDR3 extends over 12 amino acids. The CDR3 sequence is CAWTTGINEQFF. In DNA form, the CDR3 reads TGTGCCTGGACGACAGGGATCAATGAGCAGTTCTTC.

The chain carries TRBV6-6 and TRBJ2-3; possible D gene TRBD2, 5 bases. V gave up 2 bases and J gave up 4 bases, with 10 bases separating them. CDR1 and CDR2 from the germline V gene are MNHNY and SVGAGI (reference sequence). The CDR3 extends over 14 amino acids. Here the CDR3 DNA reads TGTGCCAGCAGTTACGGTTCTAGCTCAGATACGCAGTATTTT. As protein: CASSYGSSSDTQYF.